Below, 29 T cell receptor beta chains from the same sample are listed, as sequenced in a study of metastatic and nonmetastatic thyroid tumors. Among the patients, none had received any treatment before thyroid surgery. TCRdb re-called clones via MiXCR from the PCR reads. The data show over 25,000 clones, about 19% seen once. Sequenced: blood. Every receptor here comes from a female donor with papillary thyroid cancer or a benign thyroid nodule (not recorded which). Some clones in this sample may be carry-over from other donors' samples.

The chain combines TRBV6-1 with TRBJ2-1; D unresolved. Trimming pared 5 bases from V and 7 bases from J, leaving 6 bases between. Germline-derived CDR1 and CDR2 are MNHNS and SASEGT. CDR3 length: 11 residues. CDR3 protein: CASSRRNEQFF. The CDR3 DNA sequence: TGTGCCAGCAGTCGTCGTAATGAGCAGTTCTTC.

The CDR3 bases are TGTGCCAGCAGCCCCCGTTGGGTTAACTATGGCTACACCTTC. Translating it yields CASSPRWVNYGYTF. The V and J genes are TRBV3-1 and TRBJ1-2; D remains unclear. Germline loops: CDR1 LGHDT, CDR2 YNNKEL (reference sequence). V lost 4 bases and J lost 1, with 10 bases in between. The CDR3 has 14 residues. Using reference TRBV3-1 and TRBJ1-2 for the parts outside the CDR3, the full variable domain is DTAVSQTPKYLVTQMGNDKSIKCEQNLGHDTMYWYKQDSKKFLKIMFSYNNKELIINETVPNRFSPKSPDKAHLNLHINSLELGDSAVYFCASSPRWVNYGYTFGSGTRLTVV.

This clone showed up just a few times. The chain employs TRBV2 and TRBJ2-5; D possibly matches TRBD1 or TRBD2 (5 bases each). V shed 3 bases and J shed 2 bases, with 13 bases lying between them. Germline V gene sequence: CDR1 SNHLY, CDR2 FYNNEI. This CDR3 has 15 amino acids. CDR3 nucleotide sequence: TGTGCCAGCAGTGAGGTCTTGGGACGTCAAGAGACCCAGTACTTC. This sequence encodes CASSEVLGRQETQYF.

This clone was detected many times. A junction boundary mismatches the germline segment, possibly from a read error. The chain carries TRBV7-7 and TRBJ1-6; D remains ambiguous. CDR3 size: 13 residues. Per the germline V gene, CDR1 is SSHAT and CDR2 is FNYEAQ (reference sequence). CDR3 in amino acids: CASSLQSGSPLHF. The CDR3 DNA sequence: TGTGCTAGCAGCTTACAAAGCGGATCACCCCTCCACTTT.

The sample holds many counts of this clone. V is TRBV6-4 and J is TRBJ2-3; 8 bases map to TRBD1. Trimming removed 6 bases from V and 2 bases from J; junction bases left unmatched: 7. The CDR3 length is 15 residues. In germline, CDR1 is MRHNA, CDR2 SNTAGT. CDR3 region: CASRGQGGSTDTQYF. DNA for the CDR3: TGTGCCAGCAGAGGACAGGGCGGGTCCACAGATACGCAGTATTTT.

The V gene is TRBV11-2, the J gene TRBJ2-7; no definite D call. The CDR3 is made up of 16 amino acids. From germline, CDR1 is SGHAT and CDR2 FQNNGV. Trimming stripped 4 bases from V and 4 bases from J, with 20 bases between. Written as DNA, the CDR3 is TGTGCCAGCAGCTCTCCCTTGCTGGAAGGTGATTACGAGCAGTACTTC. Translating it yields CASSSPLLEGDYEQYF.

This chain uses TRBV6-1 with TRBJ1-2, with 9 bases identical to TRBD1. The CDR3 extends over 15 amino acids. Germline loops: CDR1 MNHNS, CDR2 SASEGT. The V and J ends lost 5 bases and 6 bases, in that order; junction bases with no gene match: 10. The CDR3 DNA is TGTGCCAGCAGTCCTGGGCCGGGACAGGGCGATGGCTACACCTTC. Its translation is CASSPGPGQGDGYTF.

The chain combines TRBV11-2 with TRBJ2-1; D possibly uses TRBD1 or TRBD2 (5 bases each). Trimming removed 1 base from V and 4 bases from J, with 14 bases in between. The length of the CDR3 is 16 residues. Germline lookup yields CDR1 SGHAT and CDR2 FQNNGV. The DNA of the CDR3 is TGTGCCAGCAGCTTAGGAGGGCCCAGGGATTACAATGAGCAGTTCTTC. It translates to CASSLGGPRDYNEQFF.

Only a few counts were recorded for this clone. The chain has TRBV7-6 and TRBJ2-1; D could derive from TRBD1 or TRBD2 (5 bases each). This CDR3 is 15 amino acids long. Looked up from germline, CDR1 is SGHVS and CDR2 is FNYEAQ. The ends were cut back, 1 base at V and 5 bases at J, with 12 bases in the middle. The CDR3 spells CASSLGGVGNNEQFF. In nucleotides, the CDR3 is TGTGCCAGCAGCTTAGGAGGGGTAGGGAACAATGAGCAGTTCTTC.

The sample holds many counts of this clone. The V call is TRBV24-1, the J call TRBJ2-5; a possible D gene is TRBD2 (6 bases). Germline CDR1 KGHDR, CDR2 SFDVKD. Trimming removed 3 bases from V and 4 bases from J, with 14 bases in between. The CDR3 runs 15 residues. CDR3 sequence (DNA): TGTGCCACCAGTGATGGGGACTCGAGGCGAGAGACCCAGTACTTC. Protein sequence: CATSDGDSRRETQYF.

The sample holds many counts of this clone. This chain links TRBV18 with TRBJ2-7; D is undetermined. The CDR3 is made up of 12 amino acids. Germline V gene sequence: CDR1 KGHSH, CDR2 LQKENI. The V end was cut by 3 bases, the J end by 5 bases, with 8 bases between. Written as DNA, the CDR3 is TGTGCCAGCTCACCGAATTGGGACGAGCAGTACTTC. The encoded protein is CASSPNWDEQYF.

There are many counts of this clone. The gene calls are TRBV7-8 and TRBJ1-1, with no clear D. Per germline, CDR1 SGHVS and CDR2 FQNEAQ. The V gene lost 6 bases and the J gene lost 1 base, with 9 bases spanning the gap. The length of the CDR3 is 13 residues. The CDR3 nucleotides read TGTGCCAGCAGAGTAAAGGGGAACACTGAAGCTTTCTTT. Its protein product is CASRVKGNTEAFF.

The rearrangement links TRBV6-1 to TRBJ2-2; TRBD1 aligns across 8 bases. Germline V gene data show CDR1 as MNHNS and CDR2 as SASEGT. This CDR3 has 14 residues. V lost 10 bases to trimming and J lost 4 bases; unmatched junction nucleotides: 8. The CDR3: CAIRTGLVTGELFF. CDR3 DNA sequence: TGTGCCATAAGGACAGGGCTTGTCACCGGGGAGCTGTTTTTT.

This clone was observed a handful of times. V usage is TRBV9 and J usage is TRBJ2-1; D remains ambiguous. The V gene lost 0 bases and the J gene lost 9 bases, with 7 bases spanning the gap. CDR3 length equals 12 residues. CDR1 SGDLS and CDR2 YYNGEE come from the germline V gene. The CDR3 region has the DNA TGTGCCAGCAGCGTAGACCTAGTTGAGCAGTTCTTC. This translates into CASSVDLVEQFF.

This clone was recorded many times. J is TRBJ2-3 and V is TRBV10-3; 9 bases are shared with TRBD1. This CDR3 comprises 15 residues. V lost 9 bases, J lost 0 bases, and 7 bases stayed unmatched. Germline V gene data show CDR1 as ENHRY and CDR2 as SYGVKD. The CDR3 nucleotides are TGTGCCATAAGGGACAGGGAAGATAGCACAGATACGCAGTATTTT. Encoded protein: CAIRDREDSTDTQYF.

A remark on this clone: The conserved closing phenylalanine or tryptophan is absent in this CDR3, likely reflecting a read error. DNA of the CDR3: TGTGCCAGCTTTACAGGGGAGGAGGGAAATACCATATATATT. Protein product: CASFTGEEGNTIYI. The chain has TRBV28 and TRBJ1-3; 7 bases line up with TRBD1. Germline loops: CDR1 MDHEN, CDR2 SYDVKM. This CDR3 is 14 amino acids long.

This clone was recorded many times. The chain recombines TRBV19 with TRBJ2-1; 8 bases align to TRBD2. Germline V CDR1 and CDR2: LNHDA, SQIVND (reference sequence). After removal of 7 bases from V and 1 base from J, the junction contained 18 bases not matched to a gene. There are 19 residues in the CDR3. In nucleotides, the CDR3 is TGTGCCAGTACCCGAAAGGGCGGGAGGACCGAGAGGTCCTACAATGAGCAGTTCTTC. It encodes CASTRKGGRTERSYNEQFF.

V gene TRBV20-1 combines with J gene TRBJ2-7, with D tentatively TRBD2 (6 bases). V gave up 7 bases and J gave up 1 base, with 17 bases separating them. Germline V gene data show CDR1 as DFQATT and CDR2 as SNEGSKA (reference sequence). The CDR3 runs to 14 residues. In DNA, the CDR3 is TGCAGTGGTCACTTGCGCGGGATATCCTACGAGCAGTACTTC. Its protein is CSGHLRGISYEQYF.

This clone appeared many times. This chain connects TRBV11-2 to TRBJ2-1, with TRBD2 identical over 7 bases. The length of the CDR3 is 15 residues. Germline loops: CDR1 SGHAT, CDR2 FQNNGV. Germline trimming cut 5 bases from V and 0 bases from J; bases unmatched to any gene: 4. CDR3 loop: CASSAGGSSYNEQFF. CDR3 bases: TGTGCCAGCAGCGCCGGGGGGAGCTCCTACAATGAGCAGTTCTTC.

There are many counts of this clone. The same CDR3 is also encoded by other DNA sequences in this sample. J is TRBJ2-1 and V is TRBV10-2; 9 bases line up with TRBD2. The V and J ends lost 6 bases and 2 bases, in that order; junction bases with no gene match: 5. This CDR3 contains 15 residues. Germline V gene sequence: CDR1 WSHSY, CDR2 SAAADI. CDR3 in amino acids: CASRLAGLPYNEQFF. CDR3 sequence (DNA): TGCGCCAGCAGACTAGCGGGCCTGCCCTACAATGAGCAGTTCTTC.

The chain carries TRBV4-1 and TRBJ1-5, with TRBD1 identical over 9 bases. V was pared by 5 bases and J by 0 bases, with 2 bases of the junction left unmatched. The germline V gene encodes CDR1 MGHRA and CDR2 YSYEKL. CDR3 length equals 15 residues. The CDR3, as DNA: TGCGCCAGCAGCTCGACAGGGGGTAGCAATCAGCCCCAGCATTTT. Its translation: CASSSTGGSNQPQHF.

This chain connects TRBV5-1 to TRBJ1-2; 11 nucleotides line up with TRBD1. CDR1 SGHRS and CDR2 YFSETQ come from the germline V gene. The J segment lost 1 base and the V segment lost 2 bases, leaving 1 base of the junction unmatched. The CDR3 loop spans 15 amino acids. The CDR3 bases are TGCGCCAGCAGCTTCGGGACAGGGGGTAACTATGGCTACACCTTC. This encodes CASSFGTGGNYGYTF.

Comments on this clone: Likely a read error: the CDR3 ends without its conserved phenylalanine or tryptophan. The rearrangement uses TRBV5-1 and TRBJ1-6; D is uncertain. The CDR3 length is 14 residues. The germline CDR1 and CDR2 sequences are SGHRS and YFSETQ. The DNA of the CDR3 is TGCGTCAGCAGCTTGGCACAGAATAATTCACCCCTCCACGTT. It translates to CVSSLAQNNSPLHV.

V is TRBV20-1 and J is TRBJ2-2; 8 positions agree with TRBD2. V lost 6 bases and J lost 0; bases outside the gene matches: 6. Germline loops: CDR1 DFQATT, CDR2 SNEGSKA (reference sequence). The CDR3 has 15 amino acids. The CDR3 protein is CSAPKLAANTGELFF. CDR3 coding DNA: TGCAGTGCCCCGAAACTAGCGGCGAACACCGGGGAGCTGTTTTTT.

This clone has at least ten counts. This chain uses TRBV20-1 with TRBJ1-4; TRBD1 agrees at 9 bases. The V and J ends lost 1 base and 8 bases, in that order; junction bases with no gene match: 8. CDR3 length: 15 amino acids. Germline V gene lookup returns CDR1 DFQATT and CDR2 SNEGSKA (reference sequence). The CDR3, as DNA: TGCAGTGCTAGAGCTCCGGGACAGGGAGTAGAAAAACTGTTTTTT. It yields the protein CSARAPGQGVEKLFF.

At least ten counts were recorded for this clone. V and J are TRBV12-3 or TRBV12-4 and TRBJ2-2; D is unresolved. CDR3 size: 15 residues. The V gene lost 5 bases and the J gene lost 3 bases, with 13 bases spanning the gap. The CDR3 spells CASSPYAGYTGELFF. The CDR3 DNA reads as TGTGCCAGCAGTCCCTATGCTGGATACACCGGGGAGCTGTTTTTT.

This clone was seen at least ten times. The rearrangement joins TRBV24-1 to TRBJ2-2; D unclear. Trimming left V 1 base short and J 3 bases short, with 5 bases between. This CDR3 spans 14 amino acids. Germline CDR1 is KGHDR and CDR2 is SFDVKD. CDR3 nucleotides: TGTGCCACCAGTGATTTCTCCGACACCGGGGAGCTGTTTTTT. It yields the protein CATSDFSDTGELFF.

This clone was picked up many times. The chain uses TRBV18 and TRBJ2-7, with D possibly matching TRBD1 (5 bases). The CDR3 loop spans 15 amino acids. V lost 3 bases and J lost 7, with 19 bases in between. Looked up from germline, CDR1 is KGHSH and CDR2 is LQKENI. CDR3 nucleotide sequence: TGTGCCAGCTCACCCCGACAGTCCCCACTCTCGGAGCAGTACTTC. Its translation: CASSPRQSPLSEQYF. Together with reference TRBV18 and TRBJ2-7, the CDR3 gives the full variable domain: NAGVMQNPRHLVRRRGQEARLRCSPMKGHSHVYWYRQLPEEGLKFMVYLQKENIIDESGMPKERFSAEFPKEGPSILRIQQVVRGDSAAYFCASSPRQSPLSEQYFGPGTRLTVT.

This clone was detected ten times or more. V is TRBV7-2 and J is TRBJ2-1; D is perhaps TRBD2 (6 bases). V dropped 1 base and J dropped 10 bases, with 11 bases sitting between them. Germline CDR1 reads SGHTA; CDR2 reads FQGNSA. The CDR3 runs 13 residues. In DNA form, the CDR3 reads TGTGCCAGCAGCTTAGTCACCCTAGCGGAGCAGTTCTTC. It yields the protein CASSLVTLAEQFF.